These T cell receptor beta chains were read from a single sample in a study of blood T cell repertoires in COVID-19. Method: immunoSEQ multiplex PCR; TCRdb's copy keeps in-frame clones and lacks some. The sample shows some 110,000 clones, more than 70% of them seen only once. Material for sequencing was peripheral blood. The source is a woman older than 75 with COVID-19, enrolled during active disease. The CDR3 runs from the conserved cysteine through the conserved F or W. Each record gives: D gene, clone size, V gene, J gene, CDR3 DNA, CDR3 protein. The D gene is left open where the match is weak. Size is stated for part of the rows, as once, few or many counts, or as a class when the clone is expanded.

NA	NA	TRBV27	TRBJ1-1	TGTGCCAGCCTTGAGACAGGCGCCGAAGCTTTCTTT	CASLETGAEAFF
TRBD2	NA	TRBV3-1/TRBV3-2	TRBJ2-7	TGTGCCAGCAGCCAACGTACGGCGGCTAGCGGTGGCGAGCAGTACTTC	CASSQRTAASGGEQYF
TRBD1	NA	TRBV7-8	TRBJ2-3	TGTGCCAGCACCGGACAACAGGGGGGCACAGATACGCAGTATTTT	CASTGQQGGTDTQYF
NA	NA	TRBV6-5	TRBJ1-1	TGTGCCAGCAGACCCGATAACAGGGAGCGGACTGAAGCTTTCTTT	CASRPDNRERTEAFF
TRBD2	NA	TRBV28	TRBJ2-2	TGTGCCAGCAGCGACCCTCGCGGGAGTGAGAACACCGGGGAGCTGTTTTTT	CASSDPRGSENTGELFF
NA	NA	TRBV25-1	TRBJ1-2	TGTGCCAGCAGTGAGTCTGAATGGGGAGCCTATGGCTACACCTTC	CASSESEWGAYGYTF
TRBD2	few	TRBV28	TRBJ2-7	TGTGCCAGCAGTGGCTTCACTAGCGGGAGCCACGAGCAGTACTTC	CASSGFTSGSHEQYF
NA	NA	TRBV19	TRBJ1-5	TGTGCCAGTAGTGCCTCACAGGGACGCAATCAGCCCCAGCATTTT	CASSASQGRNQPQHF
NA	NA	TRBV7-2	TRBJ2-7	TGTGCCAGCAGCTTAGTACAGACCTACGAGCAGTACTTC	CASSLVQTYEQYF
NA	NA	TRBV4-1	TRBJ1-4	TGCGCCAGCAGCCAAGACGTCGGAGCGGAAACTAATGAAAAACTGTTTTTT	CASSQDVGAETNEKLFF
NA	NA	TRBV7-2	TRBJ1-4	TGTGCCAGCAGCTTGCGGCTCTCCGAAAAACTGTTTTTT	CASSLRLSEKLFF
TRBD1	NA	TRBV6-6	TRBJ2-2	TGTGCCAGCAGTCCGGGACAGGGTAACACCGGGGAGCTGTTTTTT	CASSPGQGNTGELFF
NA	NA	TRBV28	TRBJ1-2	TGTGCCAGCAGTCCACCATACGGGGTGGACTATGGCTACACCTTC	CASSPPYGVDYGYTF
NA	NA	TRBV9	TRBJ2-2	TGTGCCAGCAGCATAATAAACTCCGGGGAGCTGTTTTTT	CASSIINSGELFF
NA	NA	TRBV29-1	TRBJ1-1	TGCCGGGCAGGGGTCGGTATGGACACTGAAGCTTTCTTT	CRAGVGMDTEAFF
NA	once	TRBV28	TRBJ1-5	TGTGCCAGCAGCCGACTTCTTGGTAGCAATCAGCCCCAGCATTTT	CASSRLLGSNQPQHF
NA	NA	TRBV11-1	TRBJ1-3	TGTGCCAGCAGCTTCTCACTCTCTGGAAACACCATATATTTT	CASSFSLSGNTIYF
NA	NA	TRBV5-6	TRBJ1-5	TGTGCCAGCAGCTTGGCGGGGAGCAATCAGCCCCAGCATTTT	CASSLAGSNQPQHF
NA	NA	TRBV28	TRBJ1-1	TGTGCCAGCAGGCCTCCCGTTGAAAGGAGCACTGAAGCTTTCTTT	CASRPPVERSTEAFF
NA	NA	TRBV3-1/TRBV3-2	TRBJ2-3	TGTGCCAGCAGCCAAGAAAGAGTAACCTCAGATACGCAGTATTTT	CASSQERVTSDTQYF
TRBD1	NA	TRBV19	TRBJ2-3	TGTGCCAGTAGCGACAGGGCCCCAAGCACAGATACGCAGTATTTT	CASSDRAPSTDTQYF
NA	NA	TRBV12-3/TRBV12-4	TRBJ2-4	TGTGCCAGCAGTTTAGAGGGGAACATTCAGTACTTC	CASSLEGNIQYF
NA	NA	TRBV3-1/TRBV3-2	TRBJ2-7	TGTGCCAGCAGCCAAGTAAGGGACTCCGAGCAGTACTTC	CASSQVRDSEQYF
NA	NA	TRBV7-9	TRBJ2-1	TGTGCCAGCAGCATTAACAATGAGCAGTTCTTC	CASSINNEQFF
TRBD2	NA	TRBV6-6	TRBJ2-1	TGTGCCATCAAGACTAGCGGGAGTTACAATGAGCAGTTCTTC	CAIKTSGSYNEQFF
NA	NA	TRBV2	TRBJ1-5	TGTGCCAGTAACCGGGACACCAATCAGCCCCAGCATTTT	CASNRDTNQPQHF
NA	NA	TRBV12-3/TRBV12-4	TRBJ1-1	TGTGCCAGCAGGAAGCATCACGGCGACTTTGCTTTCTTT	CASRKHHGDFAFF
TRBD2	NA	TRBV27	TRBJ2-1	TGTGCCAGCAGTTTAGTAGCGGGATGGGTCAATGAGCAGTTCTTC	CASSLVAGWVNEQFF
TRBD1	NA	TRBV6-2/TRBV6-3	TRBJ2-1	TGTGCCAGCAGTTCTCTCGGGACAGGGCAGTTCTTC	CASSSLGTGQFF
NA	NA	TRBV7-6	TRBJ2-6	TGTGCCAGCAGCACGGGAGGGGCCAACGTCCTGACTTTC	CASSTGGANVLTF
NA	NA	TRBV6-5	TRBJ1-6	TGTGCCAGCAGTACCGACAGTAATTCACCCCTCCACTTT	CASSTDSNSPLHF
TRBD1	NA	TRBV7-2	TRBJ2-5	TGTGCCAGCAGCTTGAGAGGGGGCGTCCAAGAGACCCAGTACTTC	CASSLRGGVQETQYF
NA	NA	TRBV18	TRBJ1-3	TGTGCCAGCTCACAAACAGGGTTTCCAGGAAACACCATATATTTT	CASSQTGFPGNTIYF
TRBD2	NA	TRBV5-6	TRBJ2-7	TGTGCCAGCAGCTTAGCGGGAGGGGACGAGCAGTACTTC	CASSLAGGDEQYF
TRBD1	NA	TRBV9	TRBJ2-5	TGTGCCAGCAGCGAGGGGACAGGGAAGGGGGAGACCCAGTACTTC	CASSEGTGKGETQYF